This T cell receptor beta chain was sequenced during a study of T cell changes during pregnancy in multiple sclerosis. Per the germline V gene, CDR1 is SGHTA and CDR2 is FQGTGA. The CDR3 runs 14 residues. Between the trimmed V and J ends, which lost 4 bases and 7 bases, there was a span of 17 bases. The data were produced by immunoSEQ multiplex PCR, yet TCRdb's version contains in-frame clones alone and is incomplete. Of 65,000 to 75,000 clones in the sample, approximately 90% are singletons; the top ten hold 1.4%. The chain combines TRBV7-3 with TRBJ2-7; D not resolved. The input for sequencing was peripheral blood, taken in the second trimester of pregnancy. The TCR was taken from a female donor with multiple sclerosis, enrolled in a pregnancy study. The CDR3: CASSSASGRLEQYF. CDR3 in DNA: TGTGCCAGCAGCTCCGCCTCTGGGCGTCTAGAGCAGTACTTC.